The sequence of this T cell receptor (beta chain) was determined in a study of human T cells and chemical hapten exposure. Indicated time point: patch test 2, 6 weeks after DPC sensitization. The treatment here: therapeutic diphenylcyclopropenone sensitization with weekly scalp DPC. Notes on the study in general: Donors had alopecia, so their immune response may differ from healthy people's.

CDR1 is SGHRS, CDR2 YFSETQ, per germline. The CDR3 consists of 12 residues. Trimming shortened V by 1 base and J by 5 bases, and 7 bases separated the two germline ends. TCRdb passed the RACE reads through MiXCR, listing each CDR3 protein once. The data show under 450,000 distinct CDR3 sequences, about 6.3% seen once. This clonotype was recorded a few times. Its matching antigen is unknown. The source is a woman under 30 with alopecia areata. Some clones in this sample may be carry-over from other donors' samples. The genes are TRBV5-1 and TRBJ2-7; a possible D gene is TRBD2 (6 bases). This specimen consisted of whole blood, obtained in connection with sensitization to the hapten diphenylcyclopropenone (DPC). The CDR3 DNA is TGCGCCAGCAGCTTGCCGGGAGACGAGCAGTACTTC. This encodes CASSLPGDEQYF.